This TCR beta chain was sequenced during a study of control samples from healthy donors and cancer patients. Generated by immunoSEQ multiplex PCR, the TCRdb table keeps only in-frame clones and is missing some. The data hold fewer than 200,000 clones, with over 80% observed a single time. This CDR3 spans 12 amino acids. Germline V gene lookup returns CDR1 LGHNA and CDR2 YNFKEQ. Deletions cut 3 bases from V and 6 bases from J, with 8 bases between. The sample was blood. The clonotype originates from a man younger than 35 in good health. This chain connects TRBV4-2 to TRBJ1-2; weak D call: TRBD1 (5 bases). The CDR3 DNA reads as TGTGCCAGCAGCCAGGGACTTAATGGCTACACCTTC. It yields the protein CASSQGLNGYTF.